This T cell receptor (beta chain) was captured by sequencing in a study of identical twins. As to this clonotype: Its specificity is unknown.

The V segment lost 1 base and the J segment 6 bases; nucleotides outside the gene matches: 5. CDR3 length equals 13 residues. CDR1 and CDR2 (germline): DFQATT, SNEGSKA (reference sequence). TCRdb passed the 5' RACE reads through MiXCR, listing each CDR3 protein once. In the table there are roughly 200,000 distinct CDR3 sequences, more than 15% of which are singletons. Study-level points and caveats: Fewer insertions were carried by abundant cord blood beta clonotypes, but none was seen in memory repertoires. Because invariant MAIT and iNKT cells could be present, zero-insertion analyses could be partly confounded.

The sample also formed part of further work on T cells expressing NK-cell markers. Per that paper: In more than 5 donors, dominant CD3+CD56+NKG2C+ clones formed about 1.0-7.5% of CD8+ cells. The study found these clonotypes also leading the CD3+CD56-NKG2C+ fraction in several donors.

Sequences were obtained from CD8+ T cells sorted from blood. V usage is TRBV20-1 and J usage is TRBJ1-2; 7 nucleotides line up with TRBD1. This sequence originates from a woman aged 18-29 years in good health. CDR3 sequence reads: CSARAGQQDGYTF. The DNA for the CDR3 is TGCAGTGCTAGAGCGGGACAGCAGGATGGCTACACCTTC.